This record looks at one T cell receptor (beta chain) sequence and its context. Its antigen is not known. CDR3 length equals 10 residues. V shed 3 bases and J shed 4 bases, with 4 bases lying between them. Germline V gives CDR1 DFQATT, CDR2 SNEGSKA (reference sequence). The table came from immunoSEQ multiplex PCR; TCRdb's copy has only in-frame clones and leaves some out. The repertoire holds tens of thousands of clones, with 80% to 85% as singletons. The sample belongs to a study of T cell clones after liver transplantation. Study information: Post-transplant blood was tracked for graft-donor-reactive T cell clones identified in a pre-transplant mixed lymphocyte reaction. Tolerance: complete withdrawal held at least one year, liver enzymes staying within twice normal.

Study-wide findings and caveats: In a couple of subjects, few donor cells limited the measurable donor-reactive repertoire.

This TCR derives from a human patient who received a liver transplant. The graft donor may be the source of some T cells. This specimen consisted of CD4+ T cells from blood, obtained approximately 3.5 years after liver transplant. The chain has TRBV20-1 and TRBJ2-7, with D unclear. CDR3 sequence: CSARAYEQYF. The CDR3 DNA reads as TGCAGTGCTAGGGCTTACGAGCAGTACTTC.